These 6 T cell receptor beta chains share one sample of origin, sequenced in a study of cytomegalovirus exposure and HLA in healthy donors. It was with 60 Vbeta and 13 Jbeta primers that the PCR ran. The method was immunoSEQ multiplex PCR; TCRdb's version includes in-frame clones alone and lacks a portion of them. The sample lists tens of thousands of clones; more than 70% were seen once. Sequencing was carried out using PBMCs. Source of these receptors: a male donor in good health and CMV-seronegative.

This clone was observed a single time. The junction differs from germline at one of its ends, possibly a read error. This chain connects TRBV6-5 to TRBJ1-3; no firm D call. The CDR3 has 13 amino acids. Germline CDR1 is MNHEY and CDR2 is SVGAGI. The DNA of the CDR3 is TGTACCAGCCTGGGGAGGGTTGGAAACACCATATATTTT. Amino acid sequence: CTSLGRVGNTIYF.

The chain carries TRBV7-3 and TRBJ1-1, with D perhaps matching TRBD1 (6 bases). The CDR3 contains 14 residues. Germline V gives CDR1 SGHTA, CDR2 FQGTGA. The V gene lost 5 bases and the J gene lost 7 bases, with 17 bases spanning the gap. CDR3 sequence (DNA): TGTGCCAGCAGCCCCTACCCTCAGGGGCGTGAAGCTTTCTTT. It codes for CASSPYPQGREAFF.

CDR3 sequence reads: CASGLSGGLDTQYF. DNA for the CDR3: TGTGCTAGTGGTTTGAGCGGGGGCCTTGATACGCAGTATTTT. The rearrangement links TRBV12-5 to TRBJ2-3, with 8 bases aligning to TRBD2. The V gene end was trimmed by 2 bases and the J gene end by 6 bases; junction bases not matched to a gene: 4. Germline V gene sequence: CDR1 LGHNT, CDR2 FRNRAP. The CDR3 length is 14 residues.

The CDR3 DNA is TGTGCCAGTAGACACCCGGGGGGCGAGTCCTACGAGCAGTACTTC. As protein: CASRHPGGESYEQYF. V is TRBV19 and J is TRBJ2-7; D perhaps matches TRBD2 (7 bases). V was cut by 6 bases and J by 1 base, with 16 bases left in between. Germline V gene sequence: CDR1 LNHDA, CDR2 SQIVND (reference sequence). This CDR3 contains 15 residues.

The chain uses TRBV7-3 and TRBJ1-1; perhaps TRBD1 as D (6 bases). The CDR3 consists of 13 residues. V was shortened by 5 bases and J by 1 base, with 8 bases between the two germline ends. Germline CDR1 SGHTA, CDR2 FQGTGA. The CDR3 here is CASSLTGNTEAFF. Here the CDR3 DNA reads TGTGCCAGCAGCCTGACAGGGAACACTGAAGCTTTCTTT. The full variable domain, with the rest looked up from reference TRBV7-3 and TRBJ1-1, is GAGVSQTPSNKVTEKGKYVELRCDPISGHTALYWYRQSLGQGPEFLIYFQGTGAADDSGLPNDRFFAVRPEGSVSTLKIQRTERGDSAVYLCASSLTGNTEAFFGQGTRLTVV.

In nucleotides, the CDR3 is TGTGCCAGTAGTTCTCAGGGGAGCACTGAAGCTTTCTTT. Its protein product is CASSSQGSTEAFF. The chain is built from TRBV19 and TRBJ1-1; D is possibly TRBD1 (6 bases). There are 13 residues in the CDR3. Germline assignment: CDR1 LNHDA and CDR2 SQIVND (reference sequence). Trimming pared 5 bases from V and 4 bases from J, leaving 11 bases between.